This T cell receptor beta chain stems from a study of cytomegalovirus exposure and HLA in healthy donors. Researchers ran the PCR with 60 Vbeta and 13 Jbeta primers. The repertoire was sequenced with immunoSEQ multiplex PCR; TCRdb's copy has only in-frame clones and lacks some. Here the sample spans approximately 130,000 clones, 75% to 90% being singletons. Study-wide results and limits: Cytomegalovirus-associated status was assigned to some 160 TCR beta chains. It is likely that the observed cluster of highly shared sequence variants was a sequencing artifact. Three CMV-associated chains proved CMV antigen-specific in vitro. Some V segments, including TRBV6-2 and TRBV6-3, were excluded as indistinguishable.

The CDR3 covers 14 residues. Germline V CDR1 and CDR2: SEHNR, FQNEAQ (reference sequence). The V gene lost 5 bases and the J gene lost 4 bases, with 12 bases spanning the gap. Regarding this clone: As yet, its antigen is unknown.

The chain has TRBV7-9 and TRBJ2-1; the D gene is possibly TRBD2 (6 bases). This TCR was recovered from a woman in her thirties or forties in good health and CMV-seronegative. Material for sequencing was PBMCs. The CDR3 nucleotides read TGTGCCAGCAGCCTAAGGGACTTTTACAATGAGCAGTTCTTC. Protein product: CASSLRDFYNEQFF. The full variable domain, with the rest looked up from reference TRBV7-9 and TRBJ2-1, is DTGVSQNPRHKITKRGQNVTFRCDPISEHNRLYWYRQTLGQGPEFLTYFQNEAQLEKSRLLSDRFSAERPKGSFSTLEIQRTEQGDSAMYLCASSLRDFYNEQFFGPGTRLTVL.